This T cell receptor (beta chain) was recovered during a study of PD-1 blockade in classical Hodgkin lymphoma. The protocol was immunoSEQ multiplex PCR, while the TCRdb copy is restricted to in-frame clones and leaves out a portion. Counted here are about 58,000 clones, 88% occurring once; the ten biggest clones make up about 5.6%. V shed 3 bases and J shed 3 bases, with 8 bases lying between them. The CDR3 length is 13 residues. The germline gives CDR1 MDHEN, CDR2 SYDVKM. Every patient was affected by relapse after autologous stem cell transplantation, while exposure to brentuximab vedotin was not uniform.

The chain is built from TRBV28 and TRBJ2-5; D is unclear. This sample comprised peripheral blood mononuclear cells (PBMCs), obtained before the second cycle of nivolumab. The origin of this receptor is a human donor with classical Hodgkin lymphoma. The CDR3 DNA sequence: TGTGCCAGCAGTTTTATTTCGAAAGAGACCCAGTACTTC. Encoded protein: CASSFISKETQYF.